This T cell receptor beta chain was observed in a study of molecular identifiers for immune sequencing clone quantification. Study at large: RNA, taken in replicates from around 18,000 or 91,000 naive CD8 cells, was split five ways, with four sequenced. Study-wide results and caveats: Highly expanded clone sizes could be underestimated by identical TCR molecules sharing a barcode. Under 1% of molecules in naive cells, but over 98% of effector molecules, belonged to clones above 20 RNA copies.

Worth noting for this clonotype: The antigen is unknown. At one boundary the junction diverges from the germline segment, which might be a read error.

TCRdb called the PCR reads again in MiXCR, with one record for every CDR3 protein. The data show under 600,000 distinct CDR3 sequences, 20% to 25% seen once. Sorting defined naive CD8 T cells as CD8+CD4-CCR7+CD45RA+. Sequenced material: naive CD8+ T cells from blood, with Jurkat cell RNA spiked in. Subset: FACS-sorted CD8+CD4-CCR7+CD45RA+ naive T cells. The receptor was derived from a human donor in good health. Some libraries in this study had Jurkat cell RNA spiked in.

DNA of the CDR3: TGTGCCAGCAGCGAAAATAGCAATCAGCCCCGGCATTTT. Protein product: CASSENSNQPRHF. The chain carries TRBV5-4 and TRBJ1-5; D remains unclear. The CDR3 is 13 amino acids. The germline V gene encodes CDR1 SGHNT and CDR2 YYREEE (reference sequence).